The clone carrying this T cell receptor beta chain was seen more than once but under ten times. Its specificity is unknown. The sample is drawn from a study of breast tumors, draining lymph nodes, adjacent tissues. Germline values: CDR1 SGHNT, CDR2 YENEEA. The V end lost 5 bases, the J end lost 5 bases, and 12 bases lay between the germline ends. The CDR3 is 13 residues long. Study-level points and caveats: The lymph node origin of tumor T cells was framed as consistent with a hypothesis, not demonstrated. Data fit most tumor T cells coming from lymph node, expanding in tumor. Luminal-like breast cancer showed significantly greater tumor-nontumor repertoire similarity than basal-like breast cancer did. Compared with lymph nodes, tumors were less diverse; compared with nontumor tissue, more.

Breast cancer patients provided tissue from their axillary draining lymph nodes. TCRdb re-derived calls from the multiplex PCR reads in MiXCR, one entry per CDR3 protein. Of approximately 150,000 distinct CDR3 sequences listed, less than 35% were seen once; the top ten hold under 2.5%. The chain combines TRBV11-3 with TRBJ1-1; unclear D gene. This TCR derives from a female donor with breast cancer. Some clones in this sample may be carry-over from other donors' samples. The sample comprised axillary lymph node tissue. Here the CDR3 reads CASSQSGGTEAFF. CDR3 bases: TGTGCCAGCAGCCAATCGGGAGGGACTGAAGCTTTCTTT.